A single sample is the source of the 20 T cell receptor beta chains below, sequenced in a study of blood T cells in healthy people across ages. Sample-barcoded 5' priming and a J-beta primer mix drove a second PCR of roughly 6 to 12 cycles. TCRdb reanalysed the 5' RACE reads using MiXCR and keeps one entry per CDR3 protein. The table includes about 730,000 distinct CDR3 sequences, roughly 41% detected once. Material for sequencing was blood. Source of these receptors: a woman aged 60-75 years in good health.

This clonotype was recorded a few times. This chain joins TRBV5-1 and TRBJ1-1; no firm D call. The V end was cut by 1 base, the J end by 3 bases, with 7 bases between. The length of the CDR3 is 13 residues. Germline-derived CDR1 and CDR2 are SGHRS and YFSETQ. The CDR3 DNA follows: TGCGCCAGCAGCTTGACCTGGGACACTGAAGCTTTCTTT. It yields the protein CASSLTWDTEAFF. Supplemented by reference TRBV5-1 and TRBJ1-1, the full variable domain reads KAGVTQTPRYLIKTRGQQVTLSCSPISGHRSVSWYQQTPGQGLQFLFEYFSETQRNKGNFPGRFSGRQFSNSRSEMNVSTLELGDSALYLCASSLTWDTEAFFGQGTRLTVV.

The sample holds a few counts of this clonotype. The V call is TRBV7-3, the J call TRBJ2-1, with 9 bases aligning to TRBD2. The V gene end was trimmed by 2 bases and the J gene end by 6 bases; junction bases not matched to a gene: 5. Per germline, CDR1 SGHTA and CDR2 FQGTGA. CDR3 size: 15 residues. DNA of the CDR3: TGTGCCAGCAGCTTAGGCGGGGGGGCGGCCAATGAGCAGTTCTTC. Translating it yields CASSLGGGAANEQFF.

The chain is built from TRBV11-3 and TRBJ2-7, with D possibly being TRBD1 (5 bases). Germline CDR1 is SGHNT and CDR2 is YENEEA. Trimming took off 5 bases at V and 2 bases at J, with 13 bases between the two ends. CDR3 length: 14 residues. CDR3 DNA sequence: TGTGCCAGCAGCACGAGAGACAGCCCCTACGAGCAGTACTTC. It yields the protein CASSTRDSPYEQYF.

The chain uses TRBV10-3 and TRBJ2-3; the match to TRBD1 covers 8 bases. The CDR3 runs to 14 residues. Germline loops: CDR1 ENHRY, CDR2 SYGVKD. Trimming removed 4 bases from V and 3 bases from J; junction bases left unmatched: 3. This CDR3 reads CAISAQGVTDTQYF. CDR3 sequence (DNA): TGTGCCATCAGTGCACAGGGGGTGACAGATACGCAGTATTTT.

This clonotype was observed at least ten times. The chain links TRBV29-1 to TRBJ2-1; D is unclear. CDR3 size: 11 residues. The germline V gene encodes CDR1 SQVTM and CDR2 ANQGSEA. The V gene lost 2 bases and the J gene lost 10 bases, with 9 bases spanning the gap. CDR3 DNA: TGCAGCGTTGAAATGCTCCGAGAGCAGTTCTTC. Translating gives CSVEMLREQFF.

V is TRBV29-1 and J is TRBJ2-3; maybe TRBD2 (7 bases). In germline, CDR1 is SQVTM, CDR2 ANQGSEA. The CDR3 is 17 residues long. The V end lost 5 bases, the J end lost 2 bases, and 23 bases lay between the germline ends. The CDR3 sequence: CSVLPFTRGGNTDTQYF. The CDR3 bases are TGCAGCGTTCTTCCGTTCACTCGCGGGGGCAACACAGATACGCAGTATTTT.

With respect to this clonotype: Compared with germline, one end of the junction differs, possibly owing to a read error. This chain links TRBV15 with TRBJ2-1, with 9 bases matching TRBD2. The germline V gene has CDR1 LNHNV and CDR2 YYDKDF (reference sequence). This CDR3 region has 17 residues. The CDR3 nucleotides read TGTGCCTCCAGCGGAGGGTGGCGGGAGGGCTCATACAATGAGCAGTTCTTC. It yields the protein CASSGGWREGSYNEQFF.

The chain recombines TRBV27 with TRBJ1-4; D may be TRBD1 (5 bases). Trimming removed 8 bases at V and 7 bases at J, with 17 bases between. In germline, CDR1 is MNHEY, CDR2 SMNVEV (reference sequence). The CDR3 spans 14 residues. The CDR3 sequence: CASSFSRAAEKLFF. Here the CDR3 DNA reads TGTGCCAGCTCCTTTAGCAGGGCGGCTGAAAAACTGTTTTTT.

V and J are TRBV7-2 and TRBJ2-3; D call uncertain. Trimming cost V 9 bases and J 2 bases, with 21 bases left between them. CDR1 is SGHTA, CDR2 FQGNSA, per germline. This CDR3 has 16 amino acids. In nucleotides, the CDR3 is TGTGCCAGTAGCCAGTTGGGCTGGGCAATCACAGATACGCAGTATTTT. Protein sequence: CASSQLGWAITDTQYF. Complete variable domain (other parts from reference TRBV7-2 and TRBJ2-3): GAGVSQSPSNKVTEKGKDVELRCDPISGHTALYWYRQSLGQGLEFLIYFQGNSAPDKSGLPSDRFSAERTGGSVSTLTIQRTQQEDSAVYLCASSQLGWAITDTQYFGPGTRLTVL.

The gene calls are TRBV20-1 and TRBJ2-5; D could derive from TRBD1 or TRBD2 (5 bases each). Germline values: CDR1 DFQATT, CDR2 SNEGSKA (reference sequence). CDR3 size: 13 residues. V lost 6 bases, J lost 11 bases, and 22 bases lay in between. Here the CDR3 reads CSAWDPPFNEQYF. The CDR3 DNA follows: TGCAGTGCGTGGGACCCCCCTTTTAATGAGCAGTACTTC.

For this clonotype: Its ends do not fully match the called genes, so a read error is possible. The V and J genes are TRBV28 and TRBJ1-2; 7 bases match TRBD1. Germline V CDR1 and CDR2: MDHEN, SYDVKM. The CDR3 has 16 residues. In nucleotides, the CDR3 is TGCGCCAGCAGTACACCGACAGGGAAAGGGAACTATGGCTACACCTTC. Its translation: CASSTPTGKGNYGYTF.

In this sample, this clonotype turned up a few times. The gene calls are TRBV10-3 and TRBJ2-3; 10 bases agree with TRBD1. The germline CDR1 and CDR2 sequences are ENHRY and SYGVKD. V shed 6 bases, J shed 4 bases, and the junction held 7 bases outside the gene matches. The CDR3 contains 15 residues. The CDR3 protein is CAIRGTGEGSDTQYF. The CDR3 DNA sequence: TGTGCCATCAGGGGGACAGGGGAAGGATCAGATACGCAGTATTTT.

The V call is TRBV4-1, the J call TRBJ2-1; 10 bases align to TRBD2. The CDR3 runs to 17 residues. Germline CDR1 is MGHRA and CDR2 is YSYEKL. The junction had 8 bases not matched to a gene; V was cut back by 3 bases and J by 3 bases. DNA of the CDR3: TGCGCCAGCAGCCATGCAGCCGGGACTAGCGACTACAATGAGCAGTTCTTC. Translating gives CASSHAAGTSDYNEQFF.

The J gene is TRBJ1-4, the V gene TRBV5-1, with TRBD1 as a possible D gene (5 bases). The CDR3 has 15 amino acids. Germline CDR1 is SGHRS and CDR2 is YFSETQ. V was shortened by 4 bases and J by 7 bases, with 17 bases between the two germline ends. Here the CDR3 reads CASSPSGRASEKLFF. The CDR3 nucleotides read TGCGCCAGCAGCCCTTCCGGCAGGGCGAGTGAAAAACTGTTTTTT.

A remark on this clonotype: This may arise from a read error, as a much more abundant clone is one base away. The chain carries TRBV7-9 and TRBJ2-3, with TRBD2 matching 9 bases. CDR1 is SEHNR, CDR2 FQNEAQ, per germline (reference sequence). The CDR3 is 16 amino acids. V was clipped by 5 bases and J by 1 base; unmatched bases: 7. The CDR3 spells CASSHTSGSGTDTQYF. The CDR3, as DNA: TGTGCCAGCAGCCACACTAGCGGGTCTGGCACAGATACGCAGTATTTT.

This sequence joins TRBV27 and TRBJ2-2, with D tentatively TRBD1 (5 bases). V was trimmed by 1 base and J by 1 base, leaving 7 bases between them. Germline loops: CDR1 MNHEY, CDR2 SMNVEV (reference sequence). The CDR3 runs to 15 residues. The CDR3 DNA is TGTGCCAGCAGTTTATGGCAGGGGAACACCGGGGAGCTGTTTTTT. It yields the protein CASSLWQGNTGELFF.

The chain is built from TRBV3-1 and TRBJ1-1; perhaps TRBD1 as D (6 bases). Germline-derived CDR1 and CDR2 are LGHDT and YNNKEL (reference sequence). The CDR3 sequence is 15 residues long. V was clipped by 4 bases and J by 4 bases, with 16 bases between them. CDR3: CASSPRQDGLTEAFF. The CDR3 bases are TGTGCCAGCAGCCCCCGACAGGACGGGCTCACTGAAGCTTTCTTT.

Worth noting for this clonotype: Since a much larger clone is just one base distant, this may be a read error. The chain joins TRBV3-1 to TRBJ2-5; D possibly corresponds to TRBD1 (6 bases). The CDR3 is 16 amino acids. Per the germline V gene, CDR1 is LGHDT and CDR2 is YNNKEL (reference sequence). The CDR3 DNA sequence: TGTGTCAGCAGCTACATGGGACAACTTCACCAAGAGACCCAGTACTTC. Its protein is CVSSYMGQLHQETQYF.

Ten or more counts support this clonotype. The chain has TRBV12-3 or TRBV12-4 and TRBJ2-3, with 10 bases aligning to TRBD2. Germline trimming cut 6 bases from V and 2 bases from J; bases unmatched to any gene: 5. The CDR3 covers 15 residues. The CDR3 loop reads CASSLTSGSTDTQYF. The CDR3 nucleotides are TGTGCCAGCAGCTTGACTAGCGGGTCCACAGATACGCAGTATTTT.

This clonotype was observed a few times. The chain combines TRBV21-1 with TRBJ2-5; the tabulated D call, TRBD1, remains unverified against the DNA. TRBV21-1 is classified as a pseudogene. CDR3 size: 16 residues. The CDR3 DNA reads as TGTGCCAGCAGCAAAGTCACCGGAGCCGGGCAAGAGACCCAGTACTTC. It translates to CASSKVTGAGQETQYF.